What follows are 18 T cell receptor beta chains derived from one specimen sequenced in a study of shared clonotypes between healthy human individuals. Positive CCR7 selection of CD45RO-negative cells yielded the naive CD8 cells, and terminally differentiated effector memory CD45RA+ cells were excluded. Profiling relied on immunoSEQ multiplex PCR, and the TCRdb table lists in-frame clones only, not all of them. The sample includes around 650,000 clones, about 95% seen only once; the top ten take about 0.11%. The material sequenced was naive CD8+ T cells sorted from blood. These receptors were taken from a young woman in good health.

This chain's CDR3 is CASSLRSADQPQHF. The CDR3 coding sequence is TGTGCCAGCAGTTTAAGGTCAGCAGATCAGCCCCAGCATTTT. The V gene is TRBV27, the J gene TRBJ1-5; D gene unclear. V dropped 2 bases and J dropped 5 bases, with 10 bases sitting between them. In germline, CDR1 is MNHEY, CDR2 SMNVEV (reference sequence). The length of the CDR3 is 14 residues.

The chain recombines TRBV28 with TRBJ1-2; weak D call: TRBD1 (6 bases). Germline V lookup: CDR1 MDHEN, CDR2 SYDVKM. This CDR3 is 15 amino acids long. Between the trimmed V and J ends, which lost 5 bases and 0 bases, there was a span of 13 bases. CDR3 region: CASSGDIASNYGYTF. The CDR3 DNA sequence: TGTGCCAGCAGTGGGGACATCGCTTCTAACTATGGCTACACCTTC.

The chain recombines TRBV2 with TRBJ2-1, with 10 bases matching TRBD2. Trimming removed 5 bases from V and 4 bases from J; junction bases left unmatched: 8. Looked up from germline, CDR1 is SNHLY and CDR2 is FYNNEI. The CDR3 is 16 amino acids. The CDR3 region is CASSLSSTSGYNEQFF. The CDR3 nucleotides read TGTGCCAGCAGTCTTAGCTCGACTAGCGGGTACAATGAGCAGTTCTTC.

The chain combines TRBV2 with TRBJ1-1; D not certain. CDR3 length: 18 amino acids. With 4 bases removed from V and 0 bases from J, the gap between germline ends came to 21 bases. Germline values: CDR1 SNHLY, CDR2 FYNNEI. The CDR3 nucleotides read TGTGCCAGCAGTGTATCCCCCCGGGCCGTTCCTATGAACACTGAAGCTTTCTTT. It translates to CASSVSPRAVPMNTEAFF.

The CDR3 loop is CASSPYPGGSNEQFF. CDR3 nucleotide sequence: TGTGCCAGCAGCCCATACCCCGGAGGGTCCAATGAGCAGTTCTTC. The chain joins TRBV13 to TRBJ2-1; D is possibly TRBD2 (6 bases). Germline V lookup: CDR1 PRHDT, CDR2 FYEKMQ (reference sequence). V was trimmed by 5 bases and J by 6 bases, leaving 17 bases between them. The CDR3 has 15 amino acids.

The chain uses TRBV27 and TRBJ2-3, with TRBD1 matching over 8 bases. Trimming took 5 bases from V and 4 from J; bases not matched to a gene: 8. CDR1 and CDR2 (germline): MNHEY, SMNVEV (reference sequence). The CDR3 spans 15 residues. The CDR3 reads CASSQGAGRPDTQYF. The DNA of the CDR3 is TGTGCCAGCAGTCAGGGGGCAGGGCGTCCAGATACGCAGTATTTT.

The chain uses TRBV27 and TRBJ2-5; unclear D gene. CDR1 is MNHEY and CDR2 is SMNVEV in the germline V gene (reference sequence). The V end lost 3 bases, the J end lost 10 bases, and 9 bases lay between the germline ends. The CDR3 contains 11 residues. As DNA, the CDR3 is TGTGCCAGCAGTTTCGGTCGTGTCCAGTACTTC. This codes for CASSFGRVQYF.

The chain has TRBV4-1 and TRBJ2-5; D not certain. Germline assignment: CDR1 MGHRA and CDR2 YSYEKL. CDR3 length equals 15 residues. Between the trimmed V and J ends, which lost 0 bases and 0 bases, there was a span of 8 bases. The chain's CDR3 is CASSQDKEYQETQYF. For the CDR3, the DNA is TGCGCCAGCAGCCAAGATAAAGAGTACCAAGAGACCCAGTACTTC.

This rearrangement joins TRBV10-1 to TRBJ2-7, with TRBD2 as a possible D gene (6 bases). There are 14 residues in the CDR3. Trimming cost V 3 bases and J 3 bases, with 12 bases left between them. CDR1 WNHNN and CDR2 SYGVQD come from the germline V gene (reference sequence). CDR3 DNA: TGCGCCAGCAGTGAATCCAGCGGGCTCTACGAGCAGTACTTC. It is translated as CASSESSGLYEQYF.

The chain joins TRBV10-3 to TRBJ2-3, with 10 bases lining up with TRBD2. V lost 4 bases, J lost 3 bases, and 4 bases stayed unmatched. This CDR3 region has 15 residues. CDR1 is ENHRY and CDR2 is SYGVKD in the germline V gene. The CDR3 DNA follows: TGTGCCATCAGTGGAGCGACTAGCGGGACAGATACGCAGTATTTT. Protein: CAISGATSGTDTQYF.

The count of this clone is one. The gene calls are TRBV27 and TRBJ2-3; TRBD1 might be the D (5 bases). V was trimmed by 5 bases and J by 2 bases, leaving 17 bases between them. This CDR3 contains 16 residues. The germline V gene encodes CDR1 MNHEY and CDR2 SMNVEV (reference sequence). The CDR3 is CASSPLGTGFTDTQYF. Written as DNA, the CDR3 is TGTGCCAGCAGTCCCCTAGGAACAGGTTTCACAGATACGCAGTATTTT.

The chain has TRBV7-8 and TRBJ1-2; D not certain. Trimming took 6 bases from V and 3 from J, leaving 11 bases between them. Per germline, CDR1 SGHVS and CDR2 FQNEAQ. This CDR3 region has 13 residues. The CDR3 reads CASRSWADYGYTF. In DNA form, the CDR3 reads TGTGCCAGCAGGTCCTGGGCAGACTATGGCTACACCTTC.

This clone was seen only once. The gene calls are TRBV6-5 and TRBJ1-1; TRBD1 matches at 7 bases. Trimming took 3 bases from V and 4 from J; bases not matched to a gene: 5. Germline V gene sequence: CDR1 MNHEY, CDR2 SVGAGI. The CDR3 is 14 amino acids. The CDR3 here is CASSYTGEATEAFF. In DNA form, the CDR3 reads TGTGCCAGCAGTTATACAGGGGAGGCCACTGAAGCTTTCTTT.

The rearrangement uses TRBV7-8 and TRBJ2-7; 10 bases align to TRBD1. Germline V gene sequence: CDR1 SGHVS, CDR2 FQNEAQ. This CDR3 comprises 15 residues. Losses at the gene ends were 6 bases for V and 4 bases for J; bases not matched to a gene: 9. CDR3 coding DNA: TGTGCCAGCAGTTCGAGACAGGGGGCAGGGTACGAGCAGTACTTC. Encoded protein: CASSSRQGAGYEQYF. The whole variable domain, remainder taken from reference TRBV7-8 and TRBJ2-7, is GAGVSQSPRYKVAKRGQDVALRCDPISGHVSLFWYQQALGQGPEFLTYFQNEAQLDKSGLPSDRFFAERPEGSVSTLKIQRTQQEDSAVYLCASSSRQGAGYEQYFGPGTRLTVT.

As regards this clone: This CDR3 is also generated by other DNA sequences in the sample. V usage is TRBV27 and J usage is TRBJ2-1, with D maybe TRBD2 (6 bases). This CDR3 has 14 amino acids. Per the germline V gene, CDR1 is MNHEY and CDR2 is SMNVEV (reference sequence). The V gene lost 2 bases and the J gene lost 2 bases, with 7 bases spanning the gap. Here the CDR3 reads CASSLRLAYNEQFF. The CDR3 DNA follows: TGTGCCAGCAGTTTACGACTAGCCTACAATGAGCAGTTCTTC.

This chain joins TRBV13 and TRBJ2-7; D is perhaps TRBD2 (6 bases). Per germline, CDR1 PRHDT and CDR2 FYEKMQ (reference sequence). This CDR3 region has 15 residues. V was trimmed by 5 bases and J by 0 bases, leaving 14 bases between them. The CDR3 loop reads CASSPAGGSSYEQYF. As DNA, the CDR3 is TGTGCCAGCAGCCCCGCCGGGGGTAGCTCCTACGAGCAGTACTTC. Full variable domain (remainder filled in from reference TRBV13 and TRBJ2-7): AAGVIQSPRHLIKEKRETATLKCYPIPRHDTVYWYQQGPGQDPQFLISFYEKMQSDKGSIPDRFSAQQFSDYHSELNMSSLELGDSALYFCASSPAGGSSYEQYFGPGTRLTVT.

The V gene is TRBV10-2, the J gene TRBJ2-7, with 8 positions matching TRBD2. Germline assignment: CDR1 WSHSY and CDR2 SAAADI. The CDR3 has 15 amino acids. The ends lost 3 bases at V and 1 base at J; junction bases unmatched: 5. The CDR3 nucleotides read TGCGCCAGCAGTGATACCGGCGGGAGGTCCTACGAGCAGTACTTC. Amino acids: CASSDTGGRSYEQYF.

The rearrangement links TRBV5-8 to TRBJ2-7; D might be TRBD2 (5 bases). The CDR3 is 14 residues long. V lost 1 base to trimming and J lost 3 bases, with 11 bases between them. From germline, CDR1 is SGHTS and CDR2 YDEGEE. CDR3 bases: TGTGCCAGCAGCTTGAATAGCGTGGTCTACGAGCAGTACTTC. It translates to CASSLNSVVYEQYF.